This TCR beta chain was sequenced in a study of shared clonotypes between healthy human individuals. General observations from the study: The naive CD4 repertoires of several donors were compared, and approximately 5% of clonotypes were shared.

A remark on this clone: No antigen is known for it. Other DNA sequences in this specimen translate into the identical CDR3.

All the donors were Caucasian adults who lived in Nashville, Tennessee. Into CD45RA+ naive and CD45RA-negative memory subsets, the CD4+ cells were split. Produced via immunoSEQ multiplex PCR; TCRdb's table is partial and in-frame only. The table shows approximately 2,000,000 clones, with 80% to 95% occurring only once. The sequencing input was naive CD4+ T cells from PBMCs. Described subset: CD45RA+ positively selected. The origin of this receptor is a man between 18 and 35 years old in good health. Some clones in this sample may be carry-over from other donors' samples.

CDR3 amino acids: CASSPFGGNTEAFF. As DNA, the CDR3 is TGCGCCAGCAGCCCGTTTGGGGGGAACACTGAAGCTTTCTTT. The chain joins TRBV5-1 to TRBJ1-1; a weak D match, TRBD1 (5 bases). The CDR3 spans 14 residues. The germline V gene encodes CDR1 SGHRS and CDR2 YFSETQ. Trimming pared 4 bases from V and 1 base from J, leaving 11 bases between.